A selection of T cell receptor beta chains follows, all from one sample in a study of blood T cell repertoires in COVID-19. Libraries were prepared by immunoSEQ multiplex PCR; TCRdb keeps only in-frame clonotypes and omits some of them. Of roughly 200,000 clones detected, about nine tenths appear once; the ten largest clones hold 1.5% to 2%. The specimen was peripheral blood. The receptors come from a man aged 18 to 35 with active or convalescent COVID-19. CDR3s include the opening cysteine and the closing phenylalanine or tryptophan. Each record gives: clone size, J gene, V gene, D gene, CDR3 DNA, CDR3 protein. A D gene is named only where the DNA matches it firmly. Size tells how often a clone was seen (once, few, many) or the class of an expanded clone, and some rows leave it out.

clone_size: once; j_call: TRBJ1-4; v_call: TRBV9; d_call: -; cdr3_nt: TGTGCCAGCAGCTCGCGAGGGGGGGGCACTGAAAAACTGTTTTTT; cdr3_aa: CASSSRGGGTEKLFF
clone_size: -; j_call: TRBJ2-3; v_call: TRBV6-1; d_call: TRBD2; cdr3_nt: TGTGCCAGCAGTGAAACGACTAGCGGGGGAGATACGCAGTATTTT; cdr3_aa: CASSETTSGGDTQYF
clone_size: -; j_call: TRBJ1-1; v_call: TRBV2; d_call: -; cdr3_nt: TGTGCCAGTGGGCGAGGGATGAACACTGAAGCTTTCTTT; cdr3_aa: CASGRGMNTEAFF
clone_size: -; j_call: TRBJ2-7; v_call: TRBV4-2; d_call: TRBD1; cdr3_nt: TGTGCCAGCAGCCAACAGAACTCTCCGGGACAGGGGTACGAGCAGTACTTC; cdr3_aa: CASSQQNSPGQGYEQYF
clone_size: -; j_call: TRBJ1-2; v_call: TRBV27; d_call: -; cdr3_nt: TGTGCCAGCAGTTCCCTATACGCCACGGCAGGGGATGGCTACACCTTC; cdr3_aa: CASSSLYATAGDGYTF
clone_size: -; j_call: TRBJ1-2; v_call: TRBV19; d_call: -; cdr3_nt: TGTGCCAGTAGTATTGGGAGGGCCGGCAGTCTGGGTGATGGCTACACCTTC; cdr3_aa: CASSIGRAGSLGDGYTF
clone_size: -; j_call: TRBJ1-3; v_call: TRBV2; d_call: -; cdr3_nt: TGTGCCAGCAGAATTCAGGGTCAAGGAAACACCATATATTTT; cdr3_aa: CASRIQGQGNTIYF
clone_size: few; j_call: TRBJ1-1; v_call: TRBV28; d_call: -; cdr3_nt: TGTGCCAGCAGGAGCGCAGGGCTGGGCCACACTGAAGCTTTCTTT; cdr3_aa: CASRSAGLGHTEAFF
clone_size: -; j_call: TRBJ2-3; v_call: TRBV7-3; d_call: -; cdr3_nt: TGTGCCAGCAGCTCCCTCGGGGGAGTCAGCACAGATACGCAGTATTTT; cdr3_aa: CASSSLGGVSTDTQYF
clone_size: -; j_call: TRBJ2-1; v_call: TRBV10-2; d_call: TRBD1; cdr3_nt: TGCGCCAGCTGGATGATCGAGACAGGGGTGGATGAGCAGTTCTTC; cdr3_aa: CASWMIETGVDEQFF
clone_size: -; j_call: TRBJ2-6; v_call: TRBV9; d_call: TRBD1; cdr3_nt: TGTGCCAGCAGCCCCTCCCGGGACAGCGTCTCTGGGGCCAACGTCCTGACTTTC; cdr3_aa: CASSPSRDSVSGANVLTF
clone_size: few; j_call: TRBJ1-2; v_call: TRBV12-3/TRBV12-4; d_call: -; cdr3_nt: TGTGCCAGCACCATTGGGGGGTATGGCTACACCTTC; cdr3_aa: CASTIGGYGYTF
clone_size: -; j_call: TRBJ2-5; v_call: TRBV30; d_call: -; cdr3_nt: TGTGCCTGGAACCCCACGGGGGGGACAGGGAAAGAGACCCAGTACTTC; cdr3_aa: CAWNPTGGTGKETQYF
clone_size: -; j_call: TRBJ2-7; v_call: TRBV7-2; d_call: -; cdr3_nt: TGTGCCAGCAGCCCCCGTGGAGGGGGCCACGAGCAGTACTTC; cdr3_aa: CASSPRGGGHEQYF
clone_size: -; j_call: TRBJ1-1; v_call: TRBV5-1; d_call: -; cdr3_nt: TGCGCCAGCAGCTTGGAGGGAGGTGTAGGGAACACTGAAGCTTTCTTT; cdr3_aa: CASSLEGGVGNTEAFF
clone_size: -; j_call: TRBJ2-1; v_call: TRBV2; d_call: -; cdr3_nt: TGTGCCAGCAGTGTTTCGGGGGTGAACAATGAGCAGTTCTTC; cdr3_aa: CASSVSGVNNEQFF
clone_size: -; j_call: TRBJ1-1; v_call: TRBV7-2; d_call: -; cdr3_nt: TGTGCCAGCTTGGGGGGGGAGGGAGCTTTCTTT; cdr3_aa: CASLGGEGAFF
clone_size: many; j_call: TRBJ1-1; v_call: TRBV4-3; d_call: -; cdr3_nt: TGCGCCAGCAGCCAAGAGCAGGGGACCACTGAAGCTTTCTTT; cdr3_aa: CASSQEQGTTEAFF
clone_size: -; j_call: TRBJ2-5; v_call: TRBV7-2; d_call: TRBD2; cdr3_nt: TGTGCCAGCAGCGGTAGCGGGGGGGAGACCCAGTACTTC; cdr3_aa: CASSGSGGETQYF
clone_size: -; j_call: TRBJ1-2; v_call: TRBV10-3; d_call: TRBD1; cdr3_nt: TGTGCCATCAGCGAGGGGGCGCGGTATGGCTACACCTTC; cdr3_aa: CAISEGARYGYTF
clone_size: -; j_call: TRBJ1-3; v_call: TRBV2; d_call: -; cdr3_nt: TGTGCCAGCAGTGAACTCAGGGACACCACCATATATTTT; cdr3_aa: CASSELRDTTIYF
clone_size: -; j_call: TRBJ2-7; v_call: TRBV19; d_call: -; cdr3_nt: TGTGCCAGTAGTTCCGGGATCTCCTACGAGCAGTACTTC; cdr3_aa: CASSSGISYEQYF
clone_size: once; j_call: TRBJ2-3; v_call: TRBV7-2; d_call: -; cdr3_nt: TGTGCCGGCGCATCCGGGACTCGGACAGATACGCAGTATTTT; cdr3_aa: CAGASGTRTDTQYF
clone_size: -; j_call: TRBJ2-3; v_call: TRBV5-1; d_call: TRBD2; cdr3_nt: TGCGCCAGCAGCCCTTCTATAGCTAGCGGGAGACGATCCGGCACAGATACGCAGTATTTT; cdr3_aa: CASSPSIASGRRSGTDTQYF
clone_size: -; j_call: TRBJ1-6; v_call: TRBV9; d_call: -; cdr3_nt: TGTGCCAGCAGCGTAGATCCGGGAGACTATAATTCACCCCTCCACTTT; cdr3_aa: CASSVDPGDYNSPLHF
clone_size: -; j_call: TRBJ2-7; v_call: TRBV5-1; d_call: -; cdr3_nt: TGCGCCAGCAGCTCCGGGAACGTGGGCTACGAGCAGTACTTC; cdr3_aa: CASSSGNVGYEQYF
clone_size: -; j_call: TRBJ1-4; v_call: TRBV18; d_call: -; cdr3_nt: TGTGCCAGCTCACCGCGACAGGCAACTAATGAAAAACTGTTTTTT; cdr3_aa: CASSPRQATNEKLFF
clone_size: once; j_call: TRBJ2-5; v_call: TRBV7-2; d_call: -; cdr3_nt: TGTGCCAGCAGCTTAGTGGTTAGAGAGACCCAGTACTTC; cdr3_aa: CASSLVVRETQYF
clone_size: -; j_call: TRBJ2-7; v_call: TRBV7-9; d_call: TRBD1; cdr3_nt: TGTGCCAGCAGCTTCACCGGGACAGGGACCTACGAGCAGTACTTC; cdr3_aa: CASSFTGTGTYEQYF
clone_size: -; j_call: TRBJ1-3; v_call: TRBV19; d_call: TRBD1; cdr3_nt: TGTGCCAGTACAGAGTTGGGACAGCCGTTCTCTGGAAACACCATATATTTT; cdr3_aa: CASTELGQPFSGNTIYF
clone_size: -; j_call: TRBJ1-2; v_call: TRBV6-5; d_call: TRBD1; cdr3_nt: TGTGCCAGCAGATGGGACAGGGGCCCCTATGGCTACACCTTC; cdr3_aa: CASRWDRGPYGYTF
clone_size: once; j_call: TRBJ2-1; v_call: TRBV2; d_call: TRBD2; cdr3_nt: TGTGCCAGCAGCGAGCGACGGGGCGGGGGGTACAATGAGCAGTTCTTC; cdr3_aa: CASSERRGGGYNEQFF
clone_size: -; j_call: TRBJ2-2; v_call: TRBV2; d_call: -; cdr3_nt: TGTGCCAGCAGTGAGAGGAGACAGGCTGTGGGGGAGCTGTTTTTT; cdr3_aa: CASSERRQAVGELFF
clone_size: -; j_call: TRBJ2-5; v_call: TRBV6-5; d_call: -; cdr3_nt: TGTGCCAGCAGTTCAGGACGGGGGGAGACCCAGTACTTC; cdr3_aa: CASSSGRGETQYF
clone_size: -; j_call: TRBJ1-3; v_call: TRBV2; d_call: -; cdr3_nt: TGTGCCAGCAGTACCGGGTTCTCTGGAAACACCATATATTTT; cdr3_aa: CASSTGFSGNTIYF
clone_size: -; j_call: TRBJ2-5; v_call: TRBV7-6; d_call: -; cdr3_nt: TGTGCCAGCAGCCCCGGGAGTAATCAAGAGACCCAGTACTTC; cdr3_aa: CASSPGSNQETQYF
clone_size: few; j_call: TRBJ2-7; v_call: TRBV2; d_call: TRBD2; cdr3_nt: TGTGCCAGCGGGGAACGGACTAGCGGGAGTCCCGAGCAGTACTTC; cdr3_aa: CASGERTSGSPEQYF
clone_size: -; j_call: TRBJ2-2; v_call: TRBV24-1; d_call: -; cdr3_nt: TGTGCCACCAGTGATTACAGCCCGGGGACCGGGGAGCTGTTTTTT; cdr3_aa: CATSDYSPGTGELFF